This entry lists 5 T cell receptor beta chains sequenced from one sample in a study of T cell repertoires in cytomegalovirus infection. A single record per CDR3 protein comes from TCRdb applying MiXCR to the reads. The repertoire holds about 300,000 distinct CDR3 sequences, 8% to 10% seen once, with around 2.4% in the top ten. Specimen: PBMCs. The receptors here all came from a human donor in good health (CMV status not recorded). Some clones in this sample may be carry-over from other donors' samples.

This clonotype appeared many times. V and J are TRBV18 and TRBJ2-1; D remains ambiguous. The V end lost 2 bases, the J end lost 5 bases, and 10 bases lay between the germline ends. The CDR3 loop spans 14 amino acids. Looked up from germline, CDR1 is KGHSH and CDR2 is LQKENI. CDR3 residues: CASSPRPNDNEQFF. CDR3 in DNA: TGTGCCAGCTCACCAAGGCCTAACGACAATGAGCAGTTCTTC.

In this sample, this clonotype turned up many times. This chain joins TRBV5-6 and TRBJ2-4; 10 positions agree with TRBD1. Germline CDR1 SGHDT, CDR2 YYEEEE. Germline trimming cut 0 bases from V and 7 bases from J; bases unmatched to any gene: 1. This CDR3 comprises 14 residues. In nucleotides, the CDR3 is TGTGCCAGCAGCTTGGGACAGGGGGCGAACATTCAGTACTTC. Translated: CASSLGQGANIQYF.

This clonotype was recorded many times. The chain combines TRBV24-1 with TRBJ2-1, with a tentative D call TRBD2 (6 bases). CDR3 size: 17 residues. Between the trimmed V and J ends, which lost 2 bases and 5 bases, there was a span of 18 bases. Germline V CDR1 and CDR2: KGHDR, SFDVKD. The CDR3 is CATSDSGDSSWNNEQFF. The CDR3 DNA reads TGTGCCACCAGTGATTCGGGGGACTCCTCGTGGAACAATGAGCAGTTCTTC.

This clonotype was detected a few times. The chain recombines TRBV5-1 with TRBJ2-4; 7 bases fit TRBD1. This CDR3 is 15 amino acids long. The germline V gene encodes CDR1 SGHRS and CDR2 YFSETQ. Trimming at V came to 3 bases and at J to 1 base, leaving 4 bases not matched to a gene. In nucleotides, the CDR3 is TGCGCCAGCAGCTCCCAGGGGGATGCCAAAAACATTCAGTACTTC. Amino acids: CASSSQGDAKNIQYF. Combining the CDR3 with reference TRBV5-1 and TRBJ2-4 gives the whole variable domain KAGVTQTPRYLIKTRGQQVTLSCSPISGHRSVSWYQQTPGQGLQFLFEYFSETQRNKGNFPGRFSGRQFSNSRSEMNVSTLELGDSALYLCASSSQGDAKNIQYFGAGTRLSVL.

The chain is built from TRBV18 and TRBJ1-4; D gene uncertain. This CDR3 is 15 amino acids long. The ends were cut back, 1 base at V and 5 bases at J, with 11 bases in the middle. CDR1 KGHSH and CDR2 LQKENI come from the germline V gene. The CDR3 nucleotides are TGTGCCAGCTCACCACGGGCAGAGACGAATGAAAAACTGTTTTTT. As protein: CASSPRAETNEKLFF.